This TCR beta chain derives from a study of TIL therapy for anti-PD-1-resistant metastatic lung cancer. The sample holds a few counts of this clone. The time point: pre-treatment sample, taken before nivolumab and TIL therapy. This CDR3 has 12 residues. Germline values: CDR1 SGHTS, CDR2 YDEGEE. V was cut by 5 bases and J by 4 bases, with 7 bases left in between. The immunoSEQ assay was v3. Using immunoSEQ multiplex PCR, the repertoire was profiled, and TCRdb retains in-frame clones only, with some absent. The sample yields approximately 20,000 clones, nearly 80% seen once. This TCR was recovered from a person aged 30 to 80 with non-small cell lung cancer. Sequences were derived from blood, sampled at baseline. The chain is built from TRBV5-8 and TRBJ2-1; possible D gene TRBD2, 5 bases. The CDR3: CASSRGYNEQFF. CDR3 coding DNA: TGTGCCAGCAGTCGGGGTTACAATGAGCAGTTCTTC.